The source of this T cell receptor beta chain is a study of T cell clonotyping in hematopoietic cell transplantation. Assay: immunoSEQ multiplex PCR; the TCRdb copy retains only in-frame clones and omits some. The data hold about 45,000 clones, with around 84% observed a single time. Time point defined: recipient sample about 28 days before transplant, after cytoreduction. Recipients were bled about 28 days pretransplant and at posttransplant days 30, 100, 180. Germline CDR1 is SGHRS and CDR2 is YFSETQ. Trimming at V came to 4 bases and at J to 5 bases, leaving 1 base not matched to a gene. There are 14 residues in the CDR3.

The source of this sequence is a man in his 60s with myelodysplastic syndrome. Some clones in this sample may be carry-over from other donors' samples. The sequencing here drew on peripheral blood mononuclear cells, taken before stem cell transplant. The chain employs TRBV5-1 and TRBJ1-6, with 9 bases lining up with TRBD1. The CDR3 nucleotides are TGCGCCAGCAGCCGGGACAGGGATAATTCACCCCTCCACTTT. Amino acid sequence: CASSRDRDNSPLHF.